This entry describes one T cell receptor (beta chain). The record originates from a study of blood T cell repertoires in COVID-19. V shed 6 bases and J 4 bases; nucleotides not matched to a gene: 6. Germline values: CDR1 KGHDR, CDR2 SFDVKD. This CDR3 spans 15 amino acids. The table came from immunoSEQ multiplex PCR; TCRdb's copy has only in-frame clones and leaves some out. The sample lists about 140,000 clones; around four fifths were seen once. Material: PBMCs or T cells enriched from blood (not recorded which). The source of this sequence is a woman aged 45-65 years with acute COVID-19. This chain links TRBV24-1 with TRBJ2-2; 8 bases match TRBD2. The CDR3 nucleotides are TGTGCCACCAGTTCGGGTAGCGGGGTCACCGGGGAGCTGTTTTTT. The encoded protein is CATSSGSGVTGELFF.